The rows below give T cell receptor beta chains drawn from one sample of a study of blood T cell repertoires in COVID-19. Profiled with immunoSEQ multiplex PCR; TCRdb holds only in-frame clones, not every one. The sample has about 50,000 clones; around nine tenths are singletons. The sample comprised peripheral blood. The receptors stem from a human donor in a cohort sampled during active COVID-19. Each CDR3 is given with its conserved first and last residue. D genes are given only for firm matches. Size is stated for part of the rows, as once, few or many counts, or as a class when the clone is expanded.

- | - | TRBJ1-1 | TRBV5-1 | CASSLAGNTEAFF | TGCGCCAGCAGCTTGGCAGGGAACACTGAAGCTTTCTTT
- | - | TRBJ1-5 | TRBV24-1 | CATSDHRSSNQPQHF | TGTGCCACCAGTGATCACAGGTCGAGCAATCAGCCCCAGCATTTT
- | - | TRBJ1-1 | TRBV27 | CASSLSKLQSEAFF | TGTGCCAGCAGTTTATCGAAGTTACAGTCTGAAGCTTTCTTT
- | - | TRBJ1-5 | TRBV19 | CASMRESNQPQHF | TGTGCCAGTATGAGGGAGAGCAATCAGCCCCAGCATTTT
- | - | TRBJ2-2 | TRBV14 | CASSTLKDGELFF | TGTGCCAGCAGCACTCTAAAAGACGGGGAGCTGTTTTTT
- | - | TRBJ2-1 | TRBV5-1 | CASSLGVGQQFF | TGCGCCAGCAGCTTGGGGGTGGGGCAGCAGTTCTTC
once | - | TRBJ1-1 | TRBV6-5 | CASRTGNTEAFF | TGTGCCAGCAGAACAGGGAACACTGAAGCTTTCTTT
- | TRBD2 | TRBJ2-7 | TRBV2 | CASKSQTSGVYEQYF | TGTGCCAGCAAGAGCCAGACTAGCGGGGTTTACGAGCAGTACTTC
- | - | TRBJ1-5 | TRBV6-4 | CASSALPGQPQHF | TGTGCCAGCAGTGCCCTCCCCGGTCAGCCCCAGCATTTT
- | TRBD1 | TRBJ1-2 | TRBV24-1 | CATSDHRGSHGYTF | TGTGCCACCAGTGATCACAGGGGCTCGCACGGCTACACCTTC
- | - | TRBJ1-1 | TRBV5-1 | CASSLEDYRVTEAFF | TGCGCCAGCAGCTTGGAAGATTACAGGGTCACTGAAGCTTTCTTT
- | - | TRBJ2-5 | TRBV7-2 | CASSLGLRETQYF | TGTGCCAGCAGCTTGGGACTTAGGGAGACCCAGTACTTC
- | - | TRBJ2-3 | TRBV12-3/TRBV12-4 | CASASGFTDTQYF | TGTGCCAGCGCTAGTGGGTTCACAGATACGCAGTATTTT
- | - | TRBJ2-2 | TRBV6-6 | CASFPRVAENTGELFF | TGTGCCAGCTTCCCCAGGGTGGCGGAGAACACCGGGGAGCTGTTTTTT
- | - | TRBJ2-3 | TRBV6-5 | CATSRGADTQYF | TGTGCTACGTCCAGGGGGGCAGATACGCAGTATTTT
- | - | TRBJ1-1 | TRBV30 | CAWGEVGGAFF | TGTGCCTGGGGGGAAGTTGGAGGGGCTTTCTTT
- | TRBD1 | TRBJ2-3 | TRBV7-9 | CASSPGLGQESTDTQYF | TGTGCCAGCAGCCCAGGACTGGGACAGGAGAGCACAGATACGCAGTATTTT
few | - | TRBJ2-1 | TRBV7-9 | CASTTLENEQFF | TGTGCCAGCACTACGCTTGAGAATGAGCAGTTCTTC
once | - | TRBJ2-1 | TRBV6-5 | CASSYSRNNEQFF | TGTGCCAGCAGTTACTCGAGGAACAATGAGCAGTTCTTC
- | - | TRBJ2-1 | TRBV12-3/TRBV12-4 | CASTRTAGEQFF | TGTGCCAGCACAAGGACAGCAGGGGAGCAGTTCTTC
- | TRBD1 | TRBJ2-7 | TRBV2 | CASSKDRGYREQYF | TGTGCCAGCAGCAAGGACAGGGGGTATCGCGAGCAGTACTTC
- | - | TRBJ1-5 | TRBV10-3 | CAISDQGAYQPQHF | TGTGCCATCAGTGACCAGGGCGCCTATCAGCCCCAGCATTTT
- | - | TRBJ1-2 | TRBV14 | CASSPRTVTTYGYTF | TGTGCCAGCAGCCCCCGGACAGTTACCACCTATGGCTACACCTTC
- | TRBD1 | TRBJ1-1 | TRBV5-3 | CARRDRGKTKTNTEAFF | TGTGCCAGAAGGGACAGGGGGAAAACAAAAACGAACACTGAAGCTTTCTTT
- | TRBD1 | TRBJ2-3 | TRBV6-5 | CASRRDRGTDTQYF | TGTGCCAGCAGGCGGGACAGGGGCACAGATACGCAGTATTTT
- | TRBD1 | TRBJ1-2 | TRBV5-1 | CASSSTKSGTAYGYTF | TGCGCCAGCAGCTCGACTAAGTCCGGGACAGCCTATGGCTACACCTTC
- | - | TRBJ2-3 | TRBV7-2 | CASRVPGTDTQYF | TGTGCCAGCCGGGTCCCGGGCACAGATACGCAGTATTTT
- | - | TRBJ1-5 | TRBV19 | CASSIETDDYQPQHF | TGTGCCAGTAGTATAGAGACCGATGACTATCAGCCCCAGCATTTT
- | TRBD1 | TRBJ2-3 | TRBV7-9 | CASSIGQARTDTQYF | TGTGCCAGCAGCATAGGACAGGCGAGAACAGATACGCAGTATTTT
- | - | TRBJ1-6 | TRBV18 | CASSPGRGARTNSPLHF | TGTGCCAGCTCACCAGGACGGGGGGCGCGAACCAATTCACCCCTCCACTTT
- | - | TRBJ1-6 | TRBV27 | CASSFSGSPLHF | TGTGCCAGCAGTTTTTCGGGGTCACCCCTCCACTTT
- | - | TRBJ2-6 | TRBV24-1 | CATSDSAPVQGFAGANVLTF | TGTGCCACCAGTGATTCGGCCCCCGTACAGGGTTTCGCTGGGGCCAACGTCCTGACTTTC
- | - | TRBJ1-6 | TRBV5-1 | CASSLERGGNSPLHF | TGCGCCAGCAGCTTAGAAAGGGGGGGAAATTCACCCCTCCACTTT
- | TRBD2 | TRBJ2-2 | TRBV7-3 | CASSKGLAGLRRGELFF | TGTGCCAGCAGCAAAGGACTAGCGGGATTAAGGAGGGGGGAGCTGTTTTTT
- | - | TRBJ2-2 | TRBV18 | CASSSVGGGTGELFF | TGTGCCAGCTCGTCAGTTGGGGGAGGCACCGGGGAGCTGTTTTTT
- | TRBD2 | TRBJ2-6 | TRBV9 | CASSALGTRVSGANVLTF | TGTGCCAGCAGTGCCTTGGGGACTAGGGTGTCTGGGGCCAACGTCCTGACTTTC
- | TRBD1 | TRBJ1-3 | TRBV19 | CASSLENRGIFGGNTIYF | TGTGCCAGTAGTTTAGAAAACAGGGGAATCTTCGGAGGAAACACCATATATTTT
- | - | TRBJ1-6 | TRBV6-5 | CASSQGLTNSPLHF | TGTGCCAGCAGTCAGGGCCTCACCAATTCACCCCTCCACTTT
- | - | TRBJ1-1 | TRBV5-1 | CASSFDGRENTEAFF | TGCGCCAGCAGCTTTGACGGCCGGGAGAACACTGAAGCTTTCTTT
- | TRBD2 | TRBJ2-3 | TRBV27 | CASSPRLAGVGTDTQYF | TGTGCCAGCAGTCCGCGACTAGCGGGAGTGGGCACAGATACGCAGTATTTT
- | TRBD2 | TRBJ2-5 | TRBV30 | CAWSTPSGRPRQETQYF | TGTGCCTGGAGTACCCCAAGCGGGAGGCCCCGCCAAGAGACCCAGTACTTC
- | TRBD1 | TRBJ2-3 | TRBV4-1 | CASSQYTGGEGLDTQYF | TGCGCCAGCAGCCAGTATACAGGGGGCGAAGGTTTGGATACGCAGTATTTT
- | - | TRBJ2-1 | TRBV2 | CASSGWDTAQRNEQFF | TGTGCCAGCAGTGGGTGGGACACCGCACAAAGGAATGAGCAGTTCTTC
- | - | TRBJ2-7 | TRBV5-6 | CASSYQDLDGEQYF | TGTGCCAGCAGCTATCAGGACTTGGACGGGGAGCAGTACTTC
- | - | TRBJ1-1 | TRBV7-8 | CASSFREGRTEAFF | TGTGCCAGCAGCTTCAGGGAGGGGCGAACTGAAGCTTTCTTT